The 18 T cell receptor beta chains below all came from one sample that was sequenced in a study of T cell repertoires in cytomegalovirus infection. In TCRdb, the reads were re-called with MiXCR into one record per CDR3 protein. The data show around 99,000 distinct CDR3 sequences, 25% to 30% seen once. No antigens are known for them. The specimen was CD8+ T cells from cultured PBMCs, collected from culture after CMV antigen stimulation. The receptors originated from a human donor in good health (CMV status not recorded). Some clones in this sample may be carry-over from other donors' samples.

The CDR3 loop is CASSLVAGPNEQFF. DNA of the CDR3: TGTGCCAGCAGCTTAGTAGCAGGGCCGAATGAGCAGTTCTTC. V gene TRBV7-9 combines with J gene TRBJ2-1; TRBD1 might be the D (5 bases). CDR1 is SEHNR and CDR2 is FQNEAQ in the germline V gene (reference sequence). V was shortened by 1 base and J by 7 bases, with 11 bases between the two germline ends. CDR3 length: 14 residues.

The V and J genes are TRBV7-2 and TRBJ2-7, with D possibly TRBD2 on 5 matching bases. This CDR3 contains 11 residues. Trimming shortened V by 4 bases and J by 7 bases, and 8 bases separated the two germline ends. In germline, CDR1 is SGHTA, CDR2 FQGNSA. The CDR3 reads CASSSRGEQYF. CDR3 in DNA: TGTGCCAGCAGCTCCCGGGGTGAGCAGTACTTC.

This clonotype showed up just a few times. The rearrangement links TRBV3-1 to TRBJ1-4; tentatively, D is TRBD1 (5 bases). The CDR3 covers 17 residues. V was cut by 1 base and J by 6 bases, with 18 bases left in between. Looked up from germline, CDR1 is LGHDT and CDR2 is YNNKEL (reference sequence). The CDR3 sequence is CASSQGDLFGSDEKLFF. The CDR3, as DNA: TGTGCCAGCAGCCAAGGGGACCTATTCGGTTCTGATGAAAAACTGTTTTTT.

This clonotype appeared once. V and J are TRBV19 and TRBJ2-2, with D uncertain. Germline-derived CDR1 and CDR2 are LNHDA and SQIVND (reference sequence). CDR3 length equals 14 residues. V was clipped by 5 bases and J by 6 bases, with 13 bases between them. In nucleotides, the CDR3 is TGTGCCAGTAGTGCCCTCATGGGTCCCGGGGAGCTGTTTTTT. This gives the protein CASSALMGPGELFF.

This clonotype was found many times. V gene TRBV7-2 combines with J gene TRBJ2-3; 13 nucleotides agree with TRBD2. This CDR3 has 15 amino acids. V shed 1 base, J shed 7 bases, and the junction held 2 bases outside the gene matches. Germline V gene lookup returns CDR1 SGHTA and CDR2 FQGNSA. This CDR3 reads CASSLEGLAGYTQYF. The CDR3 nucleotides read TGTGCCAGCAGCTTAGAGGGACTAGCGGGGTATACGCAGTATTTT.

This clonotype was detected only a few times. The chain has TRBV28 and TRBJ1-1; perhaps TRBD1 as D (6 bases). There are 15 residues in the CDR3. Germline CDR1 is MDHEN and CDR2 is SYDVKM. The V end was cut by 2 bases, the J end by 5 bases, with 15 bases between. CDR3 coding DNA: TGTGCCAGCAGTTTAACAGGGCTTCCCGGGACTGAAGCTTTCTTT. This sequence encodes CASSLTGLPGTEAFF.

This clonotype occurred a few times. The chain recombines TRBV2 with TRBJ2-1; maybe TRBD2 (6 bases). This CDR3 has 11 residues. V was clipped by 9 bases and J by 7 bases, with 10 bases between them. CDR1 and CDR2 from the germline V gene are SNHLY and FYNNEI. CDR3 DNA: TGTGCCAGAGTGGAGGGGAATGAGCAGTTCTTC. Protein: CARVEGNEQFF. The full variable domain, with the rest looked up from reference TRBV2 and TRBJ2-1, is EPEVTQTPSHQVTQMGQEVILRCVPISNHLYFYWYRQILGQKVEFLVSFYNNEISEKSEIFDDQFSVERPDGSNFTLKIRSTKLEDSAMYFCARVEGNEQFFGPGTRLTVL.

This clonotype was counted between two and nine times. The J gene is TRBJ2-3, the V gene TRBV20-1; D not resolved. With 3 bases removed from V and 0 bases from J, the gap between germline ends came to 13 bases. The CDR3 consists of 15 residues. CDR1 and CDR2 (germline): DFQATT, SNEGSKA (reference sequence). DNA of the CDR3: TGCAGTGCTAGCGAAGAGACCGCTAGCACAGATACGCAGTATTTT. Translated: CSASEETASTDTQYF.

This clonotype was found a few times. This chain uses TRBV15 with TRBJ2-7; 7 bases map to TRBD1. This CDR3 spans 16 amino acids. J lost 4 bases, V lost 0 bases, and 9 bases had no gene match. The V gene's germline CDR1 is LNHNV and CDR2 YYDKDF (reference sequence). The CDR3 region is CATSRDTWTGTYEQYF. The CDR3 DNA is TGTGCCACCAGCAGAGACACCTGGACAGGAACTTACGAGCAGTACTTC.

This clonotype has just a few counts. This chain's CDR3 is CASSTTGFNQPQHF. The CDR3 bases are TGTGCCAGCAGCACTACAGGATTCAATCAGCCCCAGCATTTT. The V call is TRBV27, the J call TRBJ1-5, with D perhaps matching TRBD1 (5 bases). V was shortened by 6 bases and J by 3 bases, with 12 bases between the two germline ends. The CDR3 totals 14 residues. Germline lookup yields CDR1 MNHEY and CDR2 SMNVEV (reference sequence).

The rearrangement uses TRBV12-3 or TRBV12-4 and TRBJ1-2, with a possible D match to TRBD1 (5 bases). V was trimmed by 1 base and J by 7 bases, leaving 10 bases between them. CDR3 length: 13 amino acids. CDR3 coding DNA: TGTGCCAGCAGTTTAGGGGGCTCGGTTGGCTACACCTTC. Translated: CASSLGGSVGYTF.

A single count supports this clonotype. The chain is built from TRBV5-6 and TRBJ1-2; D unclear. Trimming took off 3 bases at V and 0 bases at J, with 9 bases between the two ends. The germline V gene encodes CDR1 SGHDT and CDR2 YYEEEE. There are 14 residues in the CDR3. The CDR3 DNA reads TGTGCCAGCAGCTCCGACATAGCTAACTATGGCTACACCTTC. Protein product: CASSSDIANYGYTF.

This clonotype has only a few counts. The J gene is TRBJ2-5, the V gene TRBV28, with D tentatively TRBD1 (6 bases). Per germline, CDR1 MDHEN and CDR2 SYDVKM. The CDR3 totals 14 residues. V lost 4 bases and J lost 2, with 11 bases in between. This CDR3 reads CASSSDRKQETQYF. The DNA of the CDR3 is TGTGCCAGCAGTTCCGACAGGAAGCAAGAGACCCAGTACTTC.

V gene TRBV7-9 combines with J gene TRBJ2-1; the D is unclear. CDR1 is SEHNR, CDR2 FQNEAQ, per germline (reference sequence). With 4 bases removed from V and 1 base from J, the gap between germline ends came to 8 bases. There are 14 residues in the CDR3. The CDR3 DNA is TGTGCCAGCAGCTCCGCCGGGTCCTACAATGAGCAGTTCTTC. Translated: CASSSAGSYNEQFF. Based on the CDR3 plus reference TRBV7-9 and TRBJ2-1, the full variable domain is DTGVSQNPRHKITKRGQNVTFRCDPISEHNRLYWYRQTLGQGPEFLTYFQNEAQLEKSRLLSDRFSAERPKGSFSTLEIQRTEQGDSAMYLCASSSAGSYNEQFFGPGTRLTVL.

The chain joins TRBV27 to TRBJ2-3, with 9 positions matching TRBD2. Germline V gives CDR1 MNHEY, CDR2 SMNVEV (reference sequence). Trimming at V came to 5 bases and at J to 5 bases, leaving 8 bases not matched to a gene. The CDR3 has 15 residues. The CDR3 reads CASSPLAGGQDTQYF. CDR3 coding DNA: TGTGCCAGCAGTCCCTTGGCGGGGGGGCAAGATACGCAGTATTTT.

This clonotype has only a few counts. The chain recombines TRBV4-1 with TRBJ1-4; the D gene is possibly TRBD1 (5 bases). V gave up 3 bases and J gave up 5 bases, with 16 bases separating them. This CDR3 has 16 amino acids. Germline loops: CDR1 MGHRA, CDR2 YSYEKL. CDR3 bases: TGCGCCAGCAGCCATGGGACCGGGCCTTCAAATGAAAAACTGTTTTTT. This codes for CASSHGTGPSNEKLFF.

The chain has TRBV7-9 and TRBJ1-1; D remains unclear. Trimming cost V 1 base and J 10 bases, with 19 bases left between them. The CDR3 totals 15 residues. Germline CDR1 reads SEHNR; CDR2 reads FQNEAQ (reference sequence). The CDR3 loop reads CASSLVGRDRRRAFF. The CDR3 nucleotides are TGTGCCAGCAGCTTAGTAGGTCGTGACCGCAGGAGAGCTTTCTTT.

This clonotype showed up just a few times. The chain links TRBV7-8 to TRBJ2-2, with TRBD1 matching over 11 bases. V lost 5 bases, J lost 6 bases, and 8 bases stayed unmatched. Germline V gene lookup returns CDR1 SGHVS and CDR2 FQNEAQ. This CDR3 spans 16 amino acids. The CDR3: CASSEHRDRGAGELFF. The CDR3 nucleotides are TGTGCCAGCAGCGAACATCGGGACAGGGGGGCCGGGGAGCTGTTTTTT.